This is a list of T cell receptor beta chains from one sample in a study of monozygotic twins with inflammatory bowel disease. TCRdb re-called the 5' RACE reads and shows each CDR3 protein once, DNA omitted. With about 420,000 distinct CDR3 sequences in the sample, the ten largest clones hold more than 2%. Source material: blood. These TCRs come from a human donor with ulcerative colitis or Crohn's disease, or a healthy co-twin of an affected twin (not recorded which). Both conserved end residues are part of each CDR3. Fields, in order: J gene, V gene, CDR3 protein.

TRBJ2-2 | TRBV19 | CASSANGVYWELFF
TRBJ2-1 | TRBV5-1 | CASSLQGQEVMGEQFF
TRBJ2-4 | TRBV18 | CASSPRQGGKNIQYF
TRBJ2-1 | TRBV7-8 | CASSLASGTLSFLGEQFF
TRBJ2-7 | TRBV30 | CAWSVNVAWTSYEQYF
TRBJ1-2 | TRBV5-6 | CASSLLPTGGSGYTF
TRBJ1-6 | TRBV19 | CASSRKRNSPLHF
TRBJ2-7 | TRBV28 | CASSLGPLAGGPYEQYF
TRBJ2-3 | TRBV7-2 | CASSPMGVSDTQYF
TRBJ1-1 | TRBV6-5 | CASGLVDRGVPTEAFF
TRBJ2-5 | TRBV15 | CATSRGGRSETQYF
TRBJ1-3 | TRBV19 | CAISTPRNTIYF